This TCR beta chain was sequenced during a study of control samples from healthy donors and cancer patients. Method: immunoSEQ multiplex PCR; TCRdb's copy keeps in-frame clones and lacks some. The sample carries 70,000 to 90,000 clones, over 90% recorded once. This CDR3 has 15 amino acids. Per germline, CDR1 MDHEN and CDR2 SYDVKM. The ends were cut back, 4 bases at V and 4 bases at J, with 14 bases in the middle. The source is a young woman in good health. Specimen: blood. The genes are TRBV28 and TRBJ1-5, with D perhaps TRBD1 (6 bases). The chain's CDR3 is CASSSPTTGNQPQHF. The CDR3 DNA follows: TGTGCCAGCAGTTCCCCCACCACAGGGAATCAGCCCCAGCATTTT.